The 27 T cell receptor beta chains given below trace back to one sample, sequenced in a study of cytomegalovirus exposure and HLA in healthy donors. With 60 Vbeta and 13 Jbeta primers, the PCR was carried out. This table comes from immunoSEQ multiplex PCR, and its TCRdb copy is limited to in-frame clones, with some not included. The sample contains some 140,000 clones, roughly 80% of which appear only once. The sample consisted of PBMCs. The receptor set was obtained from a man aged 25-45 years in good health and CMV-seronegative.

The chain has TRBV29-1 and TRBJ1-1; 7 bases are shared with TRBD1. The CDR3 covers 13 residues. Germline CDR1 reads SQVTM; CDR2 reads ANQGSEA. V shed 6 bases and J 5 bases; nucleotides not matched to a gene: 9. In nucleotides, the CDR3 is TGCAGCGTAGCCACAGGGGTGGGTACTGAAGCTTTCTTT. Protein: CSVATGVGTEAFF.

This rearrangement joins TRBV2 to TRBJ1-5; 7 positions agree with TRBD1. This CDR3 comprises 14 residues. Germline V gene data show CDR1 as SNHLY and CDR2 as FYNNEI. V lost 6 bases, J lost 3 bases, and 5 bases stayed unmatched. CDR3: CASRTGQYNQPQHF. The DNA of the CDR3 is TGTGCCAGCAGGACGGGACAGTACAATCAGCCCCAGCATTTT.

This sequence joins TRBV6-1 and TRBJ2-2; D may be TRBD1 (5 bases). The CDR3 is made up of 13 amino acids. V lost 3 bases and J lost 5, with 7 bases in between. CDR1 and CDR2 (germline): MNHNS, SASEGT. The CDR3 is CASSETETGELFF. The CDR3, as DNA: TGTGCCAGCAGTGAGACAGAAACCGGGGAGCTGTTTTTT.

This clone is a singleton in its sample. The junction differs from germline at one of its ends, possibly a read error. The genes are TRBV7-3 and TRBJ2-3; 9 bases line up with TRBD2. Germline loops: CDR1 SGHTA, CDR2 FQGTGA. The CDR3 extends over 16 amino acids. CDR3 DNA: TGTGCCACCAGCTTAGTCGCGGGAGGGCTAGGAGATACGCAGTATTTT. Protein product: CATSLVAGGLGDTQYF.

The chain combines TRBV7-9 with TRBJ1-1; TRBD1 is a possible D gene (6 bases). The CDR3 runs 14 residues. Germline lookup yields CDR1 SEHNR and CDR2 FQNEAQ (reference sequence). The V end was cut by 3 bases, the J end by 4 bases, with 12 bases between. This chain's CDR3 is CASSFSMGATEAFF. The DNA of the CDR3 is TGTGCCAGCAGCTTTTCTATGGGGGCCACTGAAGCTTTCTTT.

The chain combines TRBV2 with TRBJ1-2; possibly TRBD1 for D (5 bases). This CDR3 has 12 residues. Trimming took 11 bases from V and 0 from J, leaving 10 bases between them. CDR1 is SNHLY, CDR2 FYNNEI, per germline. The CDR3 reads CAGSGPNYGYTF. DNA of the CDR3: TGTGCCGGCTCAGGGCCTAACTATGGCTACACCTTC.

The chain joins TRBV7-9 to TRBJ1-2; D may be TRBD1 (5 bases). Germline V gene sequence: CDR1 SEHNR, CDR2 FQNEAQ (reference sequence). The CDR3 loop spans 13 amino acids. The V gene lost 0 bases and the J gene lost 3 bases, with 5 bases spanning the gap. DNA for the CDR3: TGTGCCAGCAGCTTAGCCAGGGACTATGGCTACACCTTC. This codes for CASSLARDYGYTF.

The chain employs TRBV6-1 and TRBJ2-7; D gene unclear. Germline loops: CDR1 MNHNS, CDR2 SASEGT. This CDR3 has 12 amino acids. Between the trimmed V and J ends, which lost 4 bases and 6 bases, there was a span of 10 bases. The CDR3 DNA follows: TGTGCCAGCAGTGCCGCGCCTCTCGAGCAGTACTTC. Amino acid sequence: CASSAAPLEQYF.

The chain carries TRBV18 and TRBJ1-1; D remains ambiguous. The CDR3 runs 14 residues. Deletions cut 3 bases from V and 5 bases from J, with 13 bases between. Germline-derived CDR1 and CDR2 are KGHSH and LQKENI. CDR3 in DNA: TGTGCCAGCTCACCCACGCTTGGAGCGACTGAAGCTTTCTTT. This gives the protein CASSPTLGATEAFF.

The chain links TRBV2 to TRBJ2-3; tentatively, D is TRBD2 (5 bases). This CDR3 is built from 12 residues. V lost 9 bases and J lost 8, with 15 bases in between. Germline V gives CDR1 SNHLY, CDR2 FYNNEI. The DNA of the CDR3 is TGTGCCAGACGAGGGCCATACGGTACGCAGTATTTT. Translated: CARRGPYGTQYF.

This rearrangement joins TRBV7-6 to TRBJ2-7; 8 bases fit TRBD1. Germline V gene sequence: CDR1 SGHVS, CDR2 FNYEAQ. The CDR3 is 15 residues long. The V segment lost 5 bases and the J segment 0 bases; nucleotides outside the gene matches: 6. CDR3 nucleotide sequence: TGTGCCAGCAGCCCACGACAGGGGACCTCCTACGAGCAGTACTTC. It yields the protein CASSPRQGTSYEQYF.

The V and J genes are TRBV28 and TRBJ1-3, with no clear D. V was cut by 8 bases and J by 0 bases, with 20 bases left in between. The CDR3 extends over 17 amino acids. Germline V gives CDR1 MDHEN, CDR2 SYDVKM. CDR3 nucleotides: TGTGCCAGCTGTTCACGATTTGGGCAGGTCTCTGGAAACACCATATATTTT. As protein: CASCSRFGQVSGNTIYF. Full variable domain (rest looked up from reference TRBV28 and TRBJ1-3): DVKVTQSSRYLVKRTGEKVFLECVQDMDHENMFWYRQDPGLGLRLIYFSYDVKMKEKGDIPEGYSVSREKKERFSLILESASTNQTSMYLCASCSRFGQVSGNTIYFGEGSWLTVV.

In its sample, this clone was seen a few times. The chain uses TRBV5-5 and TRBJ1-5; a weak D match, TRBD1 (6 bases). The germline V gene encodes CDR1 SGHKS and CDR2 YYEKEE (reference sequence). V lost 2 bases to trimming and J lost 1 base, with 13 bases between them. The CDR3 length is 16 residues. The CDR3 spells CASSLIRQGSNQPQHF. CDR3 nucleotides: TGTGCCAGCAGCTTAATCAGGCAGGGGAGCAATCAGCCCCAGCATTTT.

The V gene is TRBV28, the J gene TRBJ2-2, with 10 bases that match TRBD2. The CDR3 is 16 amino acids. V shed 5 bases, J shed 8 bases, and the junction held 11 bases outside the gene matches. Germline-derived CDR1 and CDR2 are MDHEN and SYDVKM. For the CDR3, the DNA is TGTGCCAGCAGTCCCATCGAGACTAGCGGGTGGGGGGAGCTGTTTTTT. Translation: CASSPIETSGWGELFF.

In this sample, this clone turned up once. The J gene is TRBJ2-7, the V gene TRBV4-1, with 9 bases identical to TRBD2. The CDR3 spans 15 residues. The germline V gene has CDR1 MGHRA and CDR2 YSYEKL. The V segment lost 3 bases and the J segment 3 bases; nucleotides outside the gene matches: 6. This chain's CDR3 is CASSHTSSGNYEQYF. DNA of the CDR3: TGCGCCAGCAGCCATACTTCTAGCGGGAACTACGAGCAGTACTTC.

CDR3 DNA: TGTGCCAGCAGTTTATGGGCAGGGGGCGAGTCTGAGCAGTTCTTC. Its translation: CASSLWAGGESEQFF. The genes are TRBV28 and TRBJ2-1; 8 nucleotides line up with TRBD1. V shed 0 bases, J shed 9 bases, and the junction held 7 bases outside the gene matches. Germline V gene sequence: CDR1 MDHEN, CDR2 SYDVKM. This CDR3 has 15 residues.

The rearrangement uses TRBV5-1 and TRBJ2-1; TRBD2 aligns across 13 bases. Germline V lookup: CDR1 SGHRS, CDR2 YFSETQ. V shed 0 bases, J shed 10 bases, and the junction held 7 bases outside the gene matches. The CDR3 is 16 amino acids. CDR3 sequence (DNA): TGCGCCAGCAGCTTGGGCCCGGGACTAGCGGGATCCGAGCAGTTCTTC. It translates to CASSLGPGLAGSEQFF.

CDR3 in amino acids: CASRAGGEQYF. CDR3 bases: TGTGCCAGCAGAGCCGGAGGTGAGCAGTACTTC. The chain combines TRBV28 with TRBJ2-7; D might be TRBD2 (5 bases). Trimming pared 6 bases from V and 7 bases from J, leaving 10 bases between. CDR1 is MDHEN, CDR2 SYDVKM, per germline. CDR3 length equals 11 residues.

The chain combines TRBV30 with TRBJ2-1; 7 bases are shared with TRBD2. Germline CDR1 and CDR2: GTSNPN and SVGIG (reference sequence). The CDR3 consists of 11 residues. The trim removed 5 bases at V and 15 bases at J, leaving 10 bases unmatched. CDR3 in DNA: TGTGCCTGGTCATTGGGGGGGGGTGTGTTCTTC. Its translation: CAWSLGGGVFF.

CDR3 coding DNA: TGTGCCAGCAGCGTTAGCGGAGCGAACACCGGGGAGCTGTTTTTT. This gives the protein CASSVSGANTGELFF. The rearrangement links TRBV9 to TRBJ2-2; D possibly corresponds to TRBD2 (6 bases). Trimming took off 2 bases at V and 0 bases at J, with 8 bases between the two ends. Germline-derived CDR1 and CDR2 are SGDLS and YYNGEE. The CDR3 covers 15 residues.

About this clone: The DNA is omitted, as the CDR3 cannot be located on it reliably, and the CDR3 follows TCRdb's listing. The V call is TRBV5-1, the J call TRBJ2-3; the DNA was not used to check the table's D call, TRBD1. Germline CDR1 reads SGHRS; CDR2 reads YFSETQ. From its first to its last residue, the CDR3 has 16 amino acids. The CDR3: CASSFGSGQGADTQYF.

The chain recombines TRBV28 with TRBJ1-1, with D hard to call. This CDR3 comprises 14 residues. Per the germline V gene, CDR1 is MDHEN and CDR2 is SYDVKM. Trimming removed 6 bases from V and 0 bases from J, with 11 bases in between. CDR3 protein: CASRPPSVNTEAFF. CDR3 sequence (DNA): TGTGCCAGCAGGCCACCGAGCGTGAACACTGAAGCTTTCTTT.

A single count supports this clone. The J gene is TRBJ2-3, the V gene TRBV7-9, with 7 bases fitting TRBD1. V trimming: 0 bases; J trimming: 1 base; junction bases outside the gene matches: 7. CDR3 length: 17 residues. The germline V gene encodes CDR1 SEHNR and CDR2 FQNEAQ (reference sequence). CDR3 in DNA: TGTGCCAGCAGCTTAGCGGGGGAGACAGGGCGCACAGATACGCAGTATTTT. Protein sequence: CASSLAGETGRTDTQYF.

This clone was recorded only once. The rearrangement joins TRBV28 to TRBJ2-7, with TRBD1 matching over 9 bases. Losses at the gene ends were 6 bases for V and 5 bases for J; bases not matched to a gene: 5. Per the germline V gene, CDR1 is MDHEN and CDR2 is SYDVKM. The CDR3 runs to 13 residues. CDR3 residues: CASSEDRGHEQYF. The CDR3 coding sequence is TGTGCCAGCAGCGAGGACAGGGGTCACGAGCAGTACTTC. The whole variable domain, remainder taken from reference TRBV28 and TRBJ2-7, is DVKVTQSSRYLVKRTGEKVFLECVQDMDHENMFWYRQDPGLGLRLIYFSYDVKMKEKGDIPEGYSVSREKKERFSLILESASTNQTSMYLCASSEDRGHEQYFGPGTRLTVT.

The V and J genes are TRBV11-2 and TRBJ2-1, with TRBD2 identical over 12 bases. CDR3 length: 15 amino acids. CDR1 and CDR2 from the germline V gene are SGHAT and FQNNGV. V gave up 5 bases and J gave up 6 bases; unmatched junction bases: 5. CDR3 DNA: TGTGCCAGCAGCATGCCTAGCGGGAGGGCCAATGAGCAGTTCTTC. Its translation is CASSMPSGRANEQFF. Complete variable domain (other parts from reference TRBV11-2 and TRBJ2-1): EAGVAQSPRYKIIEKRQSVAFWCNPISGHATLYWYQQILGQGPKLLIQFQNNGVVDDSQLPKDRFSAERLKGVDSTLKIQPAKLEDSAVYLCASSMPSGRANEQFFGPGTRLTVL.

The chain carries TRBV20-1 and TRBJ1-1; weak D call: TRBD1 (5 bases). V was cut by 6 bases and J by 1 base, with 6 bases left in between. CDR3 length equals 11 residues. Germline CDR1 and CDR2: DFQATT and SNEGSKA (reference sequence). CDR3 loop: CSAGQNTEAFF. In nucleotides, the CDR3 is TGCAGTGCCGGACAGAACACTGAAGCTTTCTTT.

This chain connects TRBV30 to TRBJ2-7, with TRBD2 matching 12 bases. This CDR3 comprises 18 residues. Germline V gene sequence: CDR1 GTSNPN, CDR2 SVGIG (reference sequence). V lost 0 bases and J lost 0; bases outside the gene matches: 9. The CDR3 DNA reads as TGTGCCTGGAGTGTATTTAGGACTAGCGGGATCAACTCCTACGAGCAGTACTTC. This codes for CAWSVFRTSGINSYEQYF.